The text below deals with one TCR beta chain. The antigen remains unidentified. TCRdb re-derived calls from the 5' RACE reads in MiXCR, one entry per CDR3 protein. The table lists 70,000 to 75,000 distinct CDR3 sequences, roughly 13% of them singletons, with more than 13% in the top ten. The CDR3 runs to 15 residues. V lost 5 bases and J lost 1, with 11 bases in between. Germline V lookup: CDR1 SGHAT, CDR2 FQNNGV. The entry originates in a study of early T cells in non-severe SARS-CoV-2 infection. Overall study: Unpaired chains resulted from sequencing bulk RNA of unsorted whole blood. Study-wide results and limits: CD4 and private specificities were missed by VDJdb matching, which favored anti-spike CD8 responses.

The chain joins TRBV11-2 to TRBJ2-2, with D possibly matching TRBD1 (6 bases). Sequencing was performed on whole blood. This clonotype originated in an adult who was a healthcare worker with PCR-confirmed SARS-CoV-2 infection or an uninfected control (not recorded which). CDR3 DNA: TGTGCCAGCAGCCCACTGACAGGGAACACCGGGGAGCTGTTTTTT. It encodes CASSPLTGNTGELFF.